The rows below give T cell receptor beta chains drawn from one sample of a study of shared clonotypes between healthy human individuals. Only in-frame clones appear in the TCRdb table, and some are missing; sequencing was by immunoSEQ multiplex PCR. The table includes approximately 640,000 clones, less than 80% detected once. The material sequenced was memory CD4+ T cells sorted from blood. Receptors originate from a woman in her twenties or thirties in good health. CDR3s include the opening cysteine and the closing phenylalanine or tryptophan. Each record gives: CDR3 length, J gene, D gene, V gene, clone size, CDR3 DNA, CDR3 protein. A D gene is named only where the DNA matches it firmly. Clone size appears in some rows only: once, few, many, or a class for an expanded clone.

length: 16
J: TRBJ2-7
D: TRBD2
V: TRBV28
size: .
DNA: TGTGCCAGCAACCTTAACAGCGGGAGAAGTGCCTACGAGCAGTACTTC
CDR3: CASNLNSGRSAYEQYF

length: 14
J: TRBJ1-2
D: .
V: TRBV28
size: once
DNA: TGTGCCAGCAGTTTACTAGGGGAAAACTATGGCTACACCTTC
CDR3: CASSLLGENYGYTF

length: 13
J: TRBJ2-5
D: .
V: TRBV5-6
size: .
DNA: TGTGCCAGCAGTCACAGGGTAACGGAGACCCAGTACTTC
CDR3: CASSHRVTETQYF

length: 17
J: TRBJ2-2
D: TRBD2
V: TRBV13
size: .
DNA: TGTGCCAGCAGCTACGACGCTCTAGCGGGAGCCACCGGGGAGCTGTTTTTT
CDR3: CASSYDALAGATGELFF

length: 15
J: TRBJ2-2
D: TRBD1
V: TRBV29-1
size: .
DNA: TGCAGCGTTTCCCCGGGACAGGGGATCACCGGGGAGCTGTTTTTT
CDR3: CSVSPGQGITGELFF

length: 14
J: TRBJ2-1
D: .
V: TRBV29-1
size: .
DNA: TGCAGCGTAGTACAGGGAAGCTCCTACAATGAGCAGTTCTTC
CDR3: CSVVQGSSYNEQFF

length: 11
J: TRBJ1-1
D: .
V: TRBV28
size: .
DNA: TGTGCCAGCAGCACAAACACTGAAGCTTTCTTT
CDR3: CASSTNTEAFF

length: 16
J: TRBJ2-1
D: TRBD2
V: TRBV28
size: .
DNA: TGTGCCAGCAGCCAGACTAGCGGGAGGGCCAACGGTGAGCAGTTCTTC
CDR3: CASSQTSGRANGEQFF

length: 16
J: TRBJ2-1
D: TRBD2
V: TRBV2
size: .
DNA: TGTGCCAGCAGTGGTGGCGCGGGAGGGGGCTATGTTGAGCAGTTCTTC
CDR3: CASSGGAGGGYVEQFF

length: 16
J: TRBJ2-2
D: .
V: TRBV7-8
size: .
DNA: TGTGCCAGCAGCTTCGACCCGAGCGGATACACCGGGGAGCTGTTTTTT
CDR3: CASSFDPSGYTGELFF

length: 11
J: TRBJ2-7
D: .
V: TRBV20-1
size: .
DNA: TGCAGTGCTAGTGACAGCCACGAGCAGTACTTC
CDR3: CSASDSHEQYF

length: 15
J: TRBJ1-1
D: .
V: TRBV6-1
size: .
DNA: TGTGCCAGCAGTTCCCGGGGACGGACAGATTTGGGAGCTTTCTTT
CDR3: CASSSRGRTDLGAFF

length: 16
J: TRBJ2-2
D: TRBD1
V: TRBV28
size: .
DNA: TGTGCCAGCAGTTTTACAGGGACAGGGTTCACCGGGGAGCTGTTTTTT
CDR3: CASSFTGTGFTGELFF

length: 13
J: TRBJ2-2
D: .
V: TRBV2
size: .
DNA: TGTGCCAGCAGTGAATGGGTGACCGGGGAGCTGTTTTTT
CDR3: CASSEWVTGELFF

length: 15
J: TRBJ2-1
D: .
V: TRBV14
size: .
DNA: TGTGCCAGCAGCCCAAAGGGGCGGTCCTACAATGAGCAGTTCTTC
CDR3: CASSPKGRSYNEQFF

length: 15
J: TRBJ1-1
D: TRBD1
V: TRBV18
size: .
DNA: TGTGCCAGCTCACCCTCAGGGGGCGCGAACACTGAAGCTTTCTTT
CDR3: CASSPSGGANTEAFF

length: 15
J: TRBJ2-7
D: .
V: TRBV5-4
size: .
DNA: TGTGCCAGCAGCTTGTCAGGGACGGCGACCTACGAGCAGTACTTC
CDR3: CASSLSGTATYEQYF

length: 14
J: TRBJ1-4
D: .
V: TRBV6-1
size: .
DNA: TGTGCCAGCAGTGAACAGGGGCTCGATGAAAAACTGTTTTTT
CDR3: CASSEQGLDEKLFF

length: 18
J: TRBJ2-5
D: TRBD2
V: TRBV25-1
size: .
DNA: TGTGCCAGCAGTGGCTTCAGGGTAATAGCGGGAAAATCAGAGACCCAGTACTTC
CDR3: CASSGFRVIAGKSETQYF

length: 14
J: TRBJ2-7
D: TRBD2
V: TRBV7-8
size: .
DNA: TGTGCCAGCAGCACGGGACTAGCGGGAGACGAGCAGTACTTC
CDR3: CASSTGLAGDEQYF

length: 15
J: TRBJ1-2
D: .
V: TRBV5-6
size: .
DNA: TGTGCCAGCAGCTTGCCAGGGTCCGACGGATATGGCTACACCTTC
CDR3: CASSLPGSDGYGYTF

length: 14
J: TRBJ2-1
D: .
V: TRBV4-2
size: once
DNA: TGTGCCAGCAGCCAAGGGGCGGAGACGAATGAGCAGTTCTTC
CDR3: CASSQGAETNEQFF

length: 16
J: TRBJ2-6
D: .
V: TRBV7-9
size: few
DNA: TGTGCCAGCAGCCCCACCAGGGAGCCTGGGGCCAACGTCCTGACTTTC
CDR3: CASSPTREPGANVLTF

length: 14
J: TRBJ2-7
D: TRBD1
V: TRBV28
size: .
DNA: TGTGCCAGCAGGAGTTCAGGGGGAACGTACGAGCAGTACTTC
CDR3: CASRSSGGTYEQYF

length: 16
J: TRBJ1-5
D: TRBD1
V: TRBV28
size: .
DNA: TGTGCCAGCAGTCAACCGGGACAGGGGACCCATCAGCCCCAGCATTTT
CDR3: CASSQPGQGTHQPQHF

length: 17
J: TRBJ2-1
D: TRBD2
V: TRBV9
size: once
DNA: TGTGCCAGCAGCGTGGGGGGACTAGCGGGAGCCTACAATGAGCAGTTCTTC
CDR3: CASSVGGLAGAYNEQFF

length: 15
J: TRBJ1-2
D: TRBD1
V: TRBV2
size: .
DNA: TGTGCCGCCACCAAACGGGACAGGGGTTGGTATGGCTACACCTTC
CDR3: CAATKRDRGWYGYTF

length: 16
J: TRBJ2-5
D: TRBD2
V: TRBV5-1
size: .
DNA: TGCGCCAGCAGCTTGGGGGGACTAGCGGGACAAGAGACCCAGTACTTC
CDR3: CASSLGGLAGQETQYF

length: 13
J: TRBJ2-2
D: .
V: TRBV7-2
size: .
DNA: TGTGCCAGCAGCTTCGTTCGGTCCGGGGAGCTGTTTTTT
CDR3: CASSFVRSGELFF

length: 12
J: TRBJ2-5
D: .
V: TRBV11-2
size: few
DNA: TGTGCCAGCAGCTCCCTTCGAGAGACCCAGTACTTC
CDR3: CASSSLRETQYF

length: 13
J: TRBJ2-3
D: .
V: TRBV28
size: .
DNA: TGTGCCAGCAGTTTCGCAGGGGAAGATACGCAGTATTTT
CDR3: CASSFAGEDTQYF

length: 12
J: TRBJ2-3
D: .
V: TRBV4-1
size: once
DNA: TGCGCCAGCAGCCTCAGTTTCGATACGCAGTATTTT
CDR3: CASSLSFDTQYF

length: 14
J: TRBJ2-5
D: TRBD2
V: TRBV27
size: .
DNA: TGTGCCAGCAGGGGGACTAGCGGGACTGAGACCCAGTACTTC
CDR3: CASRGTSGTETQYF

length: 16
J: TRBJ2-1
D: TRBD1
V: TRBV15
size: .
DNA: TGTGCCACCAGCAGAGAGGGACAGGGGGCAAGAAATGAGCAGTTCTTC
CDR3: CATSREGQGARNEQFF

length: 16
J: TRBJ2-5
D: .
V: TRBV14
size: .
DNA: TGTGCCAGCAGCCAAGAGCATCTAGCGAGAAAAGAGACCCAGTACTTC
CDR3: CASSQEHLARKETQYF

length: 16
J: TRBJ2-1
D: .
V: TRBV28
size: few
DNA: TGTGCCAGCAGCTCCCCCTTCAGCGAGACCTACAATGAGCAGTTCTTC
CDR3: CASSSPFSETYNEQFF

length: 16
J: TRBJ1-5
D: .
V: TRBV28
size: .
DNA: TGTGCCAGCAACGAATGGGGCACAGGGAGCAATCAGCCCCAGCATTTT
CDR3: CASNEWGTGSNQPQHF

length: 14
J: TRBJ2-3
D: TRBD2
V: TRBV6-4
size: .
DNA: TGTGCCAGCAGTGGGACTAGCGCCACAGATACGCAGTATTTT
CDR3: CASSGTSATDTQYF

length: 13
J: TRBJ2-1
D: .
V: TRBV18
size: few
DNA: TGTGCCACCTACCAGGGGAGCGGCGATGAGCAGTTCTTC
CDR3: CATYQGSGDEQFF

length: 14
J: TRBJ1-5
D: .
V: TRBV19
size: .
DNA: TGTGCCAGTAGTTTTATGGGGGTGAATCAGCCCCAGCATTTT
CDR3: CASSFMGVNQPQHF

length: 16
J: TRBJ1-5
D: TRBD1
V: TRBV18
size: .
DNA: TGTGCCAGCTCACCCCAAGGGGGCTCCGGCAATCAGCCCCAGCATTTT
CDR3: CASSPQGGSGNQPQHF

length: 12
J: TRBJ2-7
D: .
V: TRBV2
size: .
DNA: TGTGCCAGCTCTCGTATCGGCTACGAGCAGTACTTC
CDR3: CASSRIGYEQYF

length: 12
J: TRBJ2-3
D: .
V: TRBV27
size: few
DNA: TGTGCCAGCGGAGTCACTATAGATACGCAGTATTTT
CDR3: CASGVTIDTQYF

length: 14
J: TRBJ2-7
D: .
V: TRBV30
size: .
DNA: TGTGCCTGGAAGAGCGGGCTTCTCTCCTACGAGCAGTACTTC
CDR3: CAWKSGLLSYEQYF

length: 13
J: TRBJ1-5
D: .
V: TRBV19
size: .
DNA: TGTGCCAGTACCATACAGGGCCATCAGCCCCAGCATTTT
CDR3: CASTIQGHQPQHF

length: 18
J: TRBJ2-2
D: .
V: TRBV4-2
size: once
DNA: TGTGCCAGCAGCCAAGATCCAGGCCGAAGAAAACATACCGGGGAGCTGTTTTTT
CDR3: CASSQDPGRRKHTGELFF

length: 16
J: TRBJ2-1
D: TRBD2
V: TRBV11-3
size: .
DNA: TGTGCCAGCAGCTACGGGACTAGCGGGAGCACGGATGAGCAGTTCTTC
CDR3: CASSYGTSGSTDEQFF

length: 14
J: TRBJ1-2
D: TRBD1
V: TRBV4-1
size: .
DNA: TGCGCCAGCAGCCGACAGGGGGTTGGCTATGGCTACACCTTC
CDR3: CASSRQGVGYGYTF

length: 16
J: TRBJ2-7
D: TRBD2
V: TRBV5-1
size: .
DNA: TGCGCCAGCAGCTTGGCGGGAGGGGACCCGCCTGGAGAGCAGTACTTC
CDR3: CASSLAGGDPPGEQYF

length: 12
J: TRBJ2-1
D: .
V: TRBV29-1
size: few
DNA: TGCAGCGCTGTAACCGGGGCGTCAGAGGAGTTCTTC
CDR3: CSAVTGASEEFF

length: 14
J: TRBJ1-2
D: TRBD1
V: TRBV18
size: .
DNA: TGTGCCAGCTCACCGCGGACAGGAAGGGATGGCTACACCTTC
CDR3: CASSPRTGRDGYTF

length: 13
J: TRBJ1-4
D: .
V: TRBV19
size: .
DNA: TGTGCCAGTAGTTTGAGGCCTAATGAAAAACTGTTTTTT
CDR3: CASSLRPNEKLFF

length: 13
J: TRBJ2-7
D: TRBD2
V: TRBV19
size: .
DNA: TGTGCCACTGCTGGGACTAGCGGTTACGAGCAGTACTTC
CDR3: CATAGTSGYEQYF

length: 15
J: TRBJ1-5
D: .
V: TRBV7-9
size: .
DNA: TGTGCCAGCAGCTTAGGTGATTATAGCAATCAGCCCCAGCATTTT
CDR3: CASSLGDYSNQPQHF

length: 18
J: TRBJ2-3
D: .
V: TRBV5-4
size: once
DNA: TGTGCCAGCAGCTTGGCCGCCTCGGGAGTCTTCGGCACAGATACGCAGTATTTT
CDR3: CASSLAASGVFGTDTQYF

length: 14
J: TRBJ1-4
D: .
V: TRBV9
size: .
DNA: TGTGCCAGCAGCGTCCAGGGAGAGGGTGAAAAACTGTTTTTT
CDR3: CASSVQGEGEKLFF

length: 11
J: TRBJ2-1
D: .
V: TRBV5-5
size: .
DNA: TGTGCCAGCACTACCTACAATGAGCAGTTCTTC
CDR3: CASTTYNEQFF

length: 11
J: TRBJ1-1
D: .
V: TRBV28
size: few
DNA: TGTGCCAGCAAAGAGAACACTGAAGCTTTCTTT
CDR3: CASKENTEAFF

length: 13
J: TRBJ1-2
D: .
V: TRBV5-1
size: .
DNA: TGCGCCAGCAGCTCCGCAGGGCTTTATGGCTACACCTTC
CDR3: CASSSAGLYGYTF